What follows are 2 T cell receptor beta chains derived from one specimen sequenced in a study of regulatory T cells in long-lasting Graves disease. Time point specified: newly diagnosed GD, antithyroid drugs for less than 3 months. From RNA extracted from PBMCs, the TCR library was made. Both iRepertoire HTBI primers and Arm-PCR of CDR3 regions were used to build the TCR beta libraries. One entry per CDR3 protein results from TCRdb running MiXCR on the multiplex PCR reads. The sample comprises 500,000 or so distinct CDR3 sequences, 15% to 20% of which are singletons, and roughly 25% rests with the top ten. These data are also associated with another study on T cells in Graves' hyperthyroidism and ophthalmopathy.

The sequenced sample was peripheral blood mononuclear cells (PBMCs), obtained at new diagnosis, from a patient treated with antithyroid drugs. These receptors came from a woman aged 35-60 years with Graves disease.

The chain recombines TRBV19 with TRBJ1-5; no firm D call. The CDR3 has 15 residues. Deletions cut 3 bases from V and 8 bases from J, with 17 bases between. Germline CDR1 and CDR2: LNHDA and SQIVND (reference sequence). CDR3 in amino acids: CASSILTGNTKPQHF. DNA for the CDR3: TGTGCCAGTAGTATTCTAACGGGGAATACCAAGCCCCAGCATTTT.

The chain is built from TRBV3-1 and TRBJ1-3; D is unclear. With 3 bases removed from V and 0 bases from J, the gap between germline ends came to 12 bases. The V gene's germline CDR1 is LGHDT and CDR2 YNNKEL (reference sequence). The CDR3 consists of 16 residues. This CDR3 is CASSHSPAYSGNTIYF. The CDR3 DNA follows: TGTGCCAGCAGCCATTCCCCAGCCTACTCTGGAAACACCATATATTTT.